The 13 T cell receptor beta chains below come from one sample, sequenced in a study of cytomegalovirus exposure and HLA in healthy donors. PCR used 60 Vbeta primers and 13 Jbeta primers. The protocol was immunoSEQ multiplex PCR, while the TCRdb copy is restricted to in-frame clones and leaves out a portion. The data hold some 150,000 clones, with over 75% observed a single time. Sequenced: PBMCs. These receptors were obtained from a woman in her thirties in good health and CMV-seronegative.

The CDR3 sequence: CASSPESRVREQYF. The CDR3 nucleotides are TGTGCCAGCAGCCCAGAAAGCAGGGTCCGCGAGCAGTACTTC. The V call is TRBV7-2, the J call TRBJ2-7; tentative D call: TRBD1 (5 bases). The germline V gene has CDR1 SGHTA and CDR2 FQGNSA. V was shortened by 5 bases and J by 6 bases, with 17 bases between the two germline ends. This CDR3 contains 14 residues.

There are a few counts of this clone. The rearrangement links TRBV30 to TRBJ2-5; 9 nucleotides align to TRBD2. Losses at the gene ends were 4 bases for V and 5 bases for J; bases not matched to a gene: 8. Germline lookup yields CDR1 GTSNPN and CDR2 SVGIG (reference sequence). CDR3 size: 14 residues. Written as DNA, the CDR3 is TGTGCCTGGACTCCAGGACTAGCGATGGAGACCCAGTACTTC. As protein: CAWTPGLAMETQYF.

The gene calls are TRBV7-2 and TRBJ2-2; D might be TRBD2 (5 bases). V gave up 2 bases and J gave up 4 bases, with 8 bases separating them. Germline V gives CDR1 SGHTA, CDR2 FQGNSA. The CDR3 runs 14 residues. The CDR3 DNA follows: TGTGCCAGCAGCTTAAGAGGGATCACCGGGGAGCTGTTTTTT. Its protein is CASSLRGITGELFF. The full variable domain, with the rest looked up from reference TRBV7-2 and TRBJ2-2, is GAGVSQSPSNKVTEKGKDVELRCDPISGHTALYWYRQSLGQGLEFLIYFQGNSAPDKSGLPSDRFSAERTGGSVSTLTIQRTQQEDSAVYLCASSLRGITGELFFGEGSRLTVL.

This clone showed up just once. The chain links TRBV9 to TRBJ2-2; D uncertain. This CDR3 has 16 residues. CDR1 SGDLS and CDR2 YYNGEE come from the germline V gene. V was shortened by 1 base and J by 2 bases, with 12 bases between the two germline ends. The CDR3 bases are TGTGCCAGCAGCGTAAGGCTCCAACTAAACACCGGGGAGCTGTTTTTT. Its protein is CASSVRLQLNTGELFF.

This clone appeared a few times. The CDR3: CASSYSYRGTEAFF. As DNA, the CDR3 is TGTGCCAGCAGTTACTCATACAGGGGGACTGAAGCTTTCTTT. The chain couples TRBV6-6 to TRBJ1-1; 8 bases are shared with TRBD1. The CDR3 has 14 residues. With V trimmed by 0 bases and J by 5 bases, 2 bases remained unmatched. Germline-derived CDR1 and CDR2 are MNHNY and SVGAGI (reference sequence).

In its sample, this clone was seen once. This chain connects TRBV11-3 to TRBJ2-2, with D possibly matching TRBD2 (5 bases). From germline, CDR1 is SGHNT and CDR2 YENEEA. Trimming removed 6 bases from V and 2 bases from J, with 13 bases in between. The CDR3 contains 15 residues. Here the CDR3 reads CASRSPRDNTGELFF. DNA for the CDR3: TGTGCCAGCAGGTCGCCGAGGGATAACACCGGGGAGCTGTTTTTT.

CDR3 DNA sequence: TGCGCCAGCAGCGTTTGGTCAGGGGGCAATCAGCCCCAGCATTTT. This codes for CASSVWSGGNQPQHF. The chain joins TRBV4-1 to TRBJ1-5; D may be TRBD1 (6 bases). The ends were cut back, 5 bases at V and 2 bases at J, with 13 bases in the middle. The CDR3 runs 15 residues. Germline loops: CDR1 MGHRA, CDR2 YSYEKL.

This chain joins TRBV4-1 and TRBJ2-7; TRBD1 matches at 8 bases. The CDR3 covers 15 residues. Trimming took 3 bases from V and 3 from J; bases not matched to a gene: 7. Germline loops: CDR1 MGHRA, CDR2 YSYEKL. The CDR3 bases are TGCGCCAGCAGCCATGAAGGACAGGGCGACTACGAGCAGTACTTC. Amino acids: CASSHEGQGDYEQYF.

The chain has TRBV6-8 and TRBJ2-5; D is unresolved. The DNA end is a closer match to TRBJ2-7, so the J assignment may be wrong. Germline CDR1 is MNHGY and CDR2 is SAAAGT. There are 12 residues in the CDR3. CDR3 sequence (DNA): TGTGCCCCTTCTATTACCTCCTACGAGCAGTACTTC. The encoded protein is CAPSITSYEQYF.

The DNA of the CDR3 is TGTGCCAGCAGTTTTGGGACAGGGGCCTACGAGCAGTACTTC. This sequence encodes CASSFGTGAYEQYF. The V gene is TRBV27, the J gene TRBJ2-7; 10 nucleotides match TRBD1. Unmatched junction bases numbered 1, after V lost 3 bases and J lost 2 bases. The CDR3 has 14 residues. Germline V gives CDR1 MNHEY, CDR2 SMNVEV (reference sequence).

The DNA of the CDR3 is TGTGCCAGCAGTTTTTCGGGAGGCGGGAATGAGCAGTTCTTC. Encoded protein: CASSFSGGGNEQFF. The chain uses TRBV27 and TRBJ2-1; 7 bases align to TRBD2. Germline CDR1 MNHEY, CDR2 SMNVEV (reference sequence). The ends lost 3 bases at V and 7 bases at J; junction bases unmatched: 6. The length of the CDR3 is 14 residues.

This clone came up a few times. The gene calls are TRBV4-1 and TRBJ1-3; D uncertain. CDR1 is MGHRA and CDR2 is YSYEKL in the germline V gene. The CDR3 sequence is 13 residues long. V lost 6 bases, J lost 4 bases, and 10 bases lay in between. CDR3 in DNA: TGCGCCAGCAGTCCCCCCCCAGGAAACACCATATATTTT. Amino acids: CASSPPPGNTIYF.

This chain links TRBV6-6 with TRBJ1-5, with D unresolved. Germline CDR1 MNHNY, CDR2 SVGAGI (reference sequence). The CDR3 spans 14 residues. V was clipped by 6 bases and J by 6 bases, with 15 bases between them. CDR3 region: CASRQIGEGQPQHF. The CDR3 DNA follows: TGTGCCAGCAGACAAATCGGGGAGGGTCAGCCCCAGCATTTT.